This is a list of T cell receptor beta chains from one sample in a study of T cells expressing NK-cell markers. Reprocessing the 5' RACE reads, TCRdb reports a single entry for every CDR3 protein and omits DNA. Across 300,000 to 500,000 distinct CDR3 sequences, the top ten clones capture approximately 11% of the sample. Sequencing was carried out using blood T cells: a sorted CD56 or NKG2C T cell subset, CD4+ or CD8+ T cells, or bulk PBMC T cells (not recorded which). These receptors were obtained from a woman in her 50s in good health. CDR3s include the opening cysteine and the closing phenylalanine or tryptophan.

V	J	CDR3
TRBV10-3	TRBJ1-4	CATGEGREKLFF
TRBV6-4	TRBJ2-7	CASRPEARAGEQYF
TRBV9	TRBJ2-1	CASSANGLAWQFF
TRBV29-1	TRBJ2-3	CSSIAGLFTDTQYF
TRBV7-9	TRBJ2-7	CASSPAKRQGAYEQYF
TRBV5-1	TRBJ1-4	CASSSGITNEKLFF
TRBV20-1	TRBJ2-3	CSAQRAGRLRADTQYF
TRBV19	TRBJ2-7	CASSSGAASSYEQYF
TRBV15	TRBJ2-1	CATSRAPGGYNEQFF
TRBV4-2	TRBJ2-3	CASSQVSTSGSFTDTQYF
TRBV20-1	TRBJ2-7	CSARGQDRYEQYF
TRBV6-5	TRBJ2-4	CASSPGTGLNIQYF
TRBV24-1	TRBJ2-3	CATSDWELRKQYF
TRBV5-4	TRBJ2-3	CASSSPTGLAGEGLYF
TRBV3-1	TRBJ2-1	CASSQDVGEPYNEQFF
TRBV20-1	TRBJ2-1	CSAREVGFEGPYNEQFF
TRBV2	TRBJ1-6	CVQQASSYNSPLHF
TRBV5-1	TRBJ1-1	CASSLRSTKNTEAFF
TRBV12-3/TRBV12-4	TRBJ2-5	CASSSNRDSEETQYF
TRBV6-1	TRBJ1-5	CASSEAGGSQPQHF
TRBV5-5	TRBJ2-3	CASSLSSFLDTQYF
TRBV6-2/TRBV6-3	TRBJ2-3	CASSRLIGTTDTQYF
TRBV7-3	TRBJ2-2	CASSLYRGSGELFF
TRBV6-2/TRBV6-3	TRBJ1-5	CASSYPVRGKGNQPQHF
TRBV13	TRBJ2-5	CASSRGQTQETQYF
TRBV4-1	TRBJ2-1	CASSQPGEGPYSNEQFF
TRBV20-1	TRBJ2-1	CSARDRGREFYNEQFF
TRBV19	TRBJ1-1	CASSLRQGFAEAFF